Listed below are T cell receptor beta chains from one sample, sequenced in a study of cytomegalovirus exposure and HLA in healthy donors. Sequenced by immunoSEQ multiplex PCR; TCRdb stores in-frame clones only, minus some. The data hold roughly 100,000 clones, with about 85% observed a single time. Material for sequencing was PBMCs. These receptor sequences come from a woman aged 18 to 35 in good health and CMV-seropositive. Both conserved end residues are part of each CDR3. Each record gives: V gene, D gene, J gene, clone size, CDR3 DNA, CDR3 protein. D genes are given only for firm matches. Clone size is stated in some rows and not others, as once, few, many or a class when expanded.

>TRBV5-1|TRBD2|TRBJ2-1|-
TGCGCCAGCAGCACCGGGACTAGCGGGAGCAATGAGCAGTTCTTC
CASSTGTSGSNEQFF
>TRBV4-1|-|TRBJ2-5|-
TGCGCCAGCAGCCGGGCGGGGGCCAAAGAGACCCAGTACTTC
CASSRAGAKETQYF
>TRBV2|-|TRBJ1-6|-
TGTGCCAGCACCCTATTGCAGGCTAATTCACCCCTCCACTTT
CASTLLQANSPLHF
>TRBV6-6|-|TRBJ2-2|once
TGTGCCAGCAGTTTCACAGGGTGGTTGAGCACCGGGGAGCTGTTTTTT
CASSFTGWLSTGELFF
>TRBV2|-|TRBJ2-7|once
TGTGCCAGCAGTGATGGGCAGTCCTACGAGCAGTACTTC
CASSDGQSYEQYF
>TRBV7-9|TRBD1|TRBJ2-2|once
TGTGCCAGCAGGCGTACAGGGGATACCGGGGAGCTGTTTTTT
CASRRTGDTGELFF
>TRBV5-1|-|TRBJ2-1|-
TGCGCCAGCAGCTTTGAGAGGGAGTGGGATGAGCAGTTCTTC
CASSFEREWDEQFF
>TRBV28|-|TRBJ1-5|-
TGTGCCAGCAGTTTACGGGGGTCCGGCAATCAGCCCCAGCATTTT
CASSLRGSGNQPQHF
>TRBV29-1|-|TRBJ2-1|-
TGCAGCGTGTCGGGCGGAGGCGGAGTACCCTACAATGAGCAGTTCTTC
CSVSGGGGVPYNEQFF
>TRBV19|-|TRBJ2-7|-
TGTGCCAGTAGTATAAGGGGCGAGCAGTACTTC
CASSIRGEQYF
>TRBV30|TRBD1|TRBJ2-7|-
TGTGCCTGGAGTGTCATAGGACAGGGGTCGCCCTTGGCCTACGAGCAGTACTTC
CAWSVIGQGSPLAYEQYF
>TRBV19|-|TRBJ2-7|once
TGTGCCAGTAGTATAGCCCCCGGGGGCGAGCAGTACTTC
CASSIAPGGEQYF
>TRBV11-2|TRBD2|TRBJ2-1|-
TGTGCCAGCATGATGATGGCGGGAGCCGGTAATGAGCAGTTCTTC
CASMMMAGAGNEQFF
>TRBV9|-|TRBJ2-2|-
TGTGCCAGCAGCGTAGCGTCCGGGAGCCCAACCGGGGAGCTGTTTTTT
CASSVASGSPTGELFF
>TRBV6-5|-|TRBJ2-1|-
TGTGCCAGCAGTTACGGGCGGGGTTACAATGAGCAGTTCTTC
CASSYGRGYNEQFF
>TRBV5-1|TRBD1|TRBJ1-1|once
TGCGCCAGCAGCCCGGAATGGACAGGGTGGACTGAAGCTTTCTTT
CASSPEWTGWTEAFF
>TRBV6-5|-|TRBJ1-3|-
TGTGCCAGCACCCGGGGCAGCGGGGTTGGAAACACCATATATTTT
CASTRGSGVGNTIYF
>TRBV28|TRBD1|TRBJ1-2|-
TGTGCCAGCAACCGGAGACAGGGAGAAGACTATGGCTACACCTTC
CASNRRQGEDYGYTF
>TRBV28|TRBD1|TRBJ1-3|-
TGTGCCAGCAGTCCGTCCAGGGGGCCCAGGCACGGGGAGGGCACCATATATTTT
CASSPSRGPRHGEGTIYF
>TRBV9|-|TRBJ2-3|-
TGTGCCAGCAGCGCTGGGGGAGGTAGCACAGATACGCAGTATTTT
CASSAGGGSTDTQYF
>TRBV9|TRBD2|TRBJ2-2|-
TGTGCCAGCAGCGTAGCTTGGGGGGAGGGCCGTCCCGGGGAGCTGTTTTTT
CASSVAWGEGRPGELFF
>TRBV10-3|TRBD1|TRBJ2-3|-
TGTGCCATCGGAAACCTCCGGACAGGGGAGACCACAGATACGCAGTATTTT
CAIGNLRTGETTDTQYF
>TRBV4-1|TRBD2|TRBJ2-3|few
TGCGCCAGCAGCCAAGGACGAATAGCGGGGGGGCGGGGCACAGATACGCAGTATTTT
CASSQGRIAGGRGTDTQYF
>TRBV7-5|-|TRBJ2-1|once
TGTGTCAGAAGCTTGGAGACTAGGGAGAATGAGCAGTTCTTC
CVRSLETRENEQFF
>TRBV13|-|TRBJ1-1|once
TGTGCCAGCAGCTTACCAGGGGCAAGGTGGAACACTGAAGCTTTCTTT
CASSLPGARWNTEAFF